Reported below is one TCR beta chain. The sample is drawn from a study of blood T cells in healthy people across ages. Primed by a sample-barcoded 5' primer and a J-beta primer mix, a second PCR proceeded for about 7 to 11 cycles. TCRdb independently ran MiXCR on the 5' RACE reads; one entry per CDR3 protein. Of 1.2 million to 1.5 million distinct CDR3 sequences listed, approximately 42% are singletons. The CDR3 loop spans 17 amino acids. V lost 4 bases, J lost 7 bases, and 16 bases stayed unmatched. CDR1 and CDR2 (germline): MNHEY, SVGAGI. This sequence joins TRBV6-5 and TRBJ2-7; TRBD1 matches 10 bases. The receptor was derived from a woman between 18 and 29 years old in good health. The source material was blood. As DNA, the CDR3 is TGTGCCAGCAGTTCCACCAGACAGGGGGCCTCCTACAATGAGCAGTACTTC. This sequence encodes CASSSTRQGASYNEQYF.